This T cell receptor beta chain derives from a study of regulatory T cells in long-lasting Graves disease. Study-level findings and limits: Persistent disease samples used TRBV28, TRBJ1-2 and TRBJ2-5 preferentially. Among the persistent patients, thousands of public clonotypes were shared, more than the roughly 990 shared among new patients.

This clonotype was counted a few times. Its matching antigen is unknown. The time point is: persistent/refractory GD, antithyroid drugs over 5 years with positive TRAb. The TCR library used RNA extracted from PBMCs. Arm-PCR of CDR3 regions and iRepertoire HTBI primers were the basis on which TCR beta libraries were built. TCRdb reprocessed the multiplex PCR reads via MiXCR and lists one record per CDR3 protein. Among roughly 500,000 distinct CDR3 sequences listed, approximately 22% were seen once. V was pared by 3 bases and J by 5 bases, with 5 bases of the junction left unmatched. The CDR3 covers 14 residues. CDR1 is MRHNA, CDR2 SNTAGT, per germline.

The receptor's source is a female donor with Graves disease. V gene TRBV6-4 combines with J gene TRBJ2-7; 9 bases align to TRBD2. The source material was peripheral blood mononuclear cells (PBMCs), sampled when the disease was refractory, from a patient treated with antithyroid drugs. CDR3 coding DNA: TGTGCCAGCAGTGATGGGACTAGCCGGAACGAGCAGTACTTC. Its translation is CASSDGTSRNEQYF.